This TCR beta chain was observed in a study of shared clonotypes between healthy human individuals. Measured with immunoSEQ multiplex PCR; TCRdb has only the in-frame clones, and not every one. The top ten hold approximately 0.35% of the sample, which has some 2,500,000 clones, 80% to 95% seen once. This CDR3 spans 13 amino acids. Trimming removed 7 bases from V and 6 bases from J; junction bases left unmatched: 10. Germline CDR1 and CDR2: SQVTM and ANQGSEA. The source is a man in his late teens or twenties in good health. Some clones in this sample may be carry-over from other donors' samples. The genes are TRBV29-1 and TRBJ2-7; the match to TRBD1 covers 9 bases. The sequenced sample was naive CD4+ T cells from PBMCs. Subset reported: CD45RA+ positively selected. The CDR3 sequence: CSGTDRGSSEQYF. The CDR3 DNA reads as TGCAGCGGTACCGACAGGGGGTCATCCGAGCAGTACTTC.